Listed below are T cell receptor beta chains from one sample, sequenced in a study of OX40 agonist ivuxolimab in advanced cancers. Profiled with immunoSEQ multiplex PCR; TCRdb holds only in-frame clones, not every one. The sample includes 20,000 to 25,000 clones, 65% to 90% of them seen just once. Specimen: CD4+ or CD8+ T cells sorted from blood, collected in a trial of the OX40 agonist ivuxolimab. These receptors came from an adult with an advanced solid tumor such as melanoma, head and neck, liver or kidney cancer. The CDR3 runs from the conserved cysteine through the conserved F or W. A D gene is named only where the DNA matches it firmly. Rows give clone size only sometimes, using once, few, many, or a class for an expanded clone.

size: .
length: 16
D: .
V: TRBV7-6
J: TRBJ2-3
CDR3: CASSFGLQTSTDTQYF
DNA: TGTGCCAGCAGCTTTGGCCTACAGACTAGCACAGATACGCAGTATTTT

size: .
length: 15
D: TRBD2
V: TRBV4-1
J: TRBJ2-2
CDR3: CASSPSGAGTGELFF
DNA: TGCGCCAGCAGCCCTAGCGGGGCCGGCACCGGGGAGCTGTTTTTT

size: .
length: 16
D: TRBD2
V: TRBV18
J: TRBJ2-5
CDR3: CASSPQQLADQETQYF
DNA: TGTGCCAGCTCACCACAACAACTAGCGGACCAAGAGACCCAGTACTTC

size: .
length: 15
D: TRBD2
V: TRBV10-3
J: TRBJ2-1
CDR3: CAISESGGSYNEQFF
DNA: TGTGCCATCAGTGAGTCGGGGGGGTCCTACAATGAGCAGTTCTTC

size: .
length: 13
D: .
V: TRBV29-1
J: TRBJ2-1
CDR3: CSVFAGMGNEQFF
DNA: TGCAGCGTTTTTGCAGGGATGGGCAATGAGCAGTTCTTC

size: .
length: 14
D: TRBD1
V: TRBV19
J: TRBJ2-7
CDR3: CASARDRGSYEQYF
DNA: TGTGCCAGCGCCCGGGACAGGGGTTCCTACGAGCAGTACTTC

size: .
length: 16
D: TRBD1
V: TRBV6-5
J: TRBJ2-7
CDR3: CASSSHRDRSAYEQYF
DNA: TGTGCCAGCAGTTCTCACCGGGACAGGTCCGCCTACGAGCAGTACTTC

size: few
length: 14
D: .
V: TRBV11-2
J: TRBJ1-1
CDR3: CASSPGAMNTEAFF
DNA: TGTGCCAGCAGCCCAGGGGCCATGAACACTGAAGCTTTCTTT

size: .
length: 12
D: .
V: TRBV6-5
J: TRBJ2-1
CDR3: CASSPLVDEQFF
DNA: TGTGCCAGCAGTCCCCTGGTAGACGAGCAGTTCTTC

size: few
length: 15
D: .
V: TRBV4-2
J: TRBJ2-3
CDR3: CASSQGGGEADTQYF
DNA: TGTGCCAGCAGCCAGGGAGGGGGTGAGGCAGATACGCAGTATTTT

size: .
length: 15
D: .
V: TRBV18
J: TRBJ1-1
CDR3: CASSPKEGRDTEAFF
DNA: TGTGCCAGCTCACCGAAGGAGGGGAGGGACACTGAAGCTTTCTTT

size: once
length: 17
D: .
V: TRBV13
J: TRBJ2-2
CDR3: CASSSRDRGARTGELFF
DNA: TGTGCCAGCAGCTCCCGGGATCGGGGGGCGAGGACCGGGGAGCTGTTTTTT

size: once
length: 14
D: .
V: TRBV2
J: TRBJ2-7
CDR3: CASSEYLGPYEQYF
DNA: TGTGCCAGCAGTGAATATCTAGGACCCTACGAGCAGTACTTC

size: few
length: 14
D: .
V: TRBV6-1
J: TRBJ2-2
CDR3: CASSPMSDTGELFF
DNA: TGTGCCAGCAGCCCGATGTCAGACACCGGGGAGCTGTTTTTT

size: .
length: 16
D: TRBD2
V: TRBV5-8
J: TRBJ2-3
CDR3: CASSLEGRGGTDTQYF
DNA: TGTGCCAGCAGCTTGGAGGGGCGGGGGGGCACAGATACGCAGTATTTT

size: .
length: 17
D: TRBD1
V: TRBV27
J: TRBJ2-1
CDR3: CASSYRLRTGLSGEQFF
DNA: TGTGCCAGCAGTTACCGCCTCCGGACAGGGCTATCCGGTGAGCAGTTCTTC

size: .
length: 15
D: .
V: TRBV9
J: TRBJ1-1
CDR3: CASSGDSVSDTEAFF
DNA: TGTGCCAGCAGCGGGGACTCCGTGTCTGATACTGAAGCTTTCTTT

size: .
length: 12
D: .
V: TRBV29-1
J: TRBJ1-4
CDR3: CSGGRPNEKLFF
DNA: TGCAGCGGGGGGAGACCTAATGAAAAACTGTTTTTT

size: .
length: 16
D: TRBD1
V: TRBV4-3
J: TRBJ1-2
CDR3: CASSQLTGGTNYGYTF
DNA: TGCGCCAGCAGCCAGTTAACAGGGGGCACTAACTATGGCTACACCTTC

size: .
length: 15
D: .
V: TRBV4-3
J: TRBJ1-1
CDR3: CASSQDRAGSVEAFF
DNA: TGCGCCAGCAGCCAAGACCGGGCCGGGAGCGTTGAAGCTTTCTTT

size: once
length: 13
D: .
V: TRBV7-2
J: TRBJ1-2
CDR3: CASSLGIGWGYTF
DNA: TGTGCCAGCAGCTTAGGTATAGGATGGGGCTACACCTTC

size: .
length: 15
D: .
V: TRBV21-1
J: TRBJ1-3
CDR3: CASGIRQGEGNTIYF
DNA: TGTGCCAGCGGAATCCGACAGGGCGAAGGAAACACCATATATTTT

size: .
length: 15
D: TRBD1
V: TRBV7-9
J: TRBJ2-7
CDR3: CASSGPGQGDYEQYF
DNA: TGTGCCAGCAGCGGCCCGGGACAGGGAGACTACGAGCAGTACTTC

size: medium-sized
length: 14
D: .
V: TRBV7-9
J: TRBJ2-1
CDR3: CASSLLGEYNEQFF
DNA: TGTGCCAGCAGCTTACTGGGGGAATACAATGAGCAGTTCTTC

size: few
length: 15
D: .
V: TRBV7-2
J: TRBJ1-2
CDR3: CASSSQGLANYGYTF
DNA: TGTGCCAGCAGCTCCCAGGGGTTGGCTAACTATGGCTACACCTTC

size: .
length: 15
D: TRBD1
V: TRBV18
J: TRBJ2-3
CDR3: CASSPGTGLTDTQYF
DNA: TGTGCCAGCTCACCCGGGACAGGGCTCACAGATACGCAGTATTTT

size: few
length: 13
D: .
V: TRBV27
J: TRBJ1-6
CDR3: CASSWGSDSPLHF
DNA: TGTGCCAGCAGTTGGGGGAGTGATTCACCCCTCCACTTT

size: .
length: 13
D: .
V: TRBV5-1
J: TRBJ1-1
CDR3: CASSNTFETETFF
DNA: TGCGCCAGCAGCAATACTTTCGAGACCGAGACTTTCTTT

size: .
length: 15
D: .
V: TRBV5-6
J: TRBJ2-5
CDR3: CASSLGGGLQETQYF
DNA: TGTGCCAGCAGCTTGGGCGGGGGCCTTCAAGAGACCCAGTACTTC

size: .
length: 14
D: .
V: TRBV18
J: TRBJ2-7
CDR3: CASSSGQPSYEQYF
DNA: TGTGCCAGCTCATCCGGACAGCCCTCCTACGAGCAGTACTTC

size: .
length: 17
D: TRBD2
V: TRBV9
J: TRBJ2-5
CDR3: CASSPHAGGVNQETQYF
DNA: TGTGCCAGCAGCCCCCATGCGGGAGGAGTCAACCAAGAGACCCAGTACTTC

size: .
length: 17
D: TRBD1
V: TRBV5-8
J: TRBJ1-2
CDR3: CASSPGWGQGDSYGYTF
DNA: TGTGCCAGCAGCCCGGGATGGGGACAGGGGGACAGCTATGGCTACACCTTC

size: once
length: 12
D: .
V: TRBV18
J: TRBJ2-7
CDR3: CASSPDRQEQYF
DNA: TGTGCCAGCTCACCCGACAGGCAAGAGCAGTACTTC